This TCR beta chain was identified during a study of T cell responses to AZD1222 COVID-19 vaccine. Study-wide results and limits: Recipients of AZD1222 seropositive at baseline numbered only 6 or 7. Spike-specific TCR breadth rose after two AZD1222 doses, and depth rose as well. Possibly, clonal diversity was underestimated; donors were largely white British and included more females.

Assay: immunoSEQ multiplex PCR; the TCRdb copy retains only in-frame clones and omits some. The table records some 140,000 clones, less than 90% of them present only once. A remark on this clone: Antigen specificity is unknown.

The trim removed 1 base at V and 0 bases at J, leaving 11 bases unmatched. Germline V gene data show CDR1 as LNHNV and CDR2 as YYDKDF (reference sequence). The CDR3 length is 19 residues. The V and J genes are TRBV15 and TRBJ1-4; the match to TRBD1 covers 7 bases. This TCR derives from an adult in good health. The sequencing used peripheral blood, collected on day 0 of MenACWY control vaccination. The CDR3 DNA follows: TGTGCCACCAGCAGAGTAGGGGGCCAATGGATGGCAACTAATGAAAAACTGTTTTTT. Translation: CATSRVGGQWMATNEKLFF.